The rows below give T cell receptor beta chains drawn from one sample of a study of metastatic and nonmetastatic thyroid tumors. TCRdb re-called the PCR reads via MiXCR. The sample contains about 9,000 clones, around 15% of which appear only once. The sequenced sample consisted of blood. These TCRs come from a female donor with papillary thyroid cancer or a benign thyroid nodule (not recorded which). Some clones in this sample may be carry-over from other donors' samples. Each CDR3 is given with its conserved first and last residue.

V: TRBV5-1
CDR3: CASSRLAGGNTGELFF

V: TRBV5-1
CDR3: CASSLARTGGLMRADTQYF

V: TRBV6-5
CDR3: CASSYSGRGLTSDQPQHF

V: TRBV19
CDR3: CASSTWGGREGYGYTF

V: TRBV28
CDR3: CSSTQGVFNQPQHF

V: TRBV5-1
CDR3: CASRSSNEQFF

V: TRBV20-1
CDR3: CSASVGGAHSNQPQHF

V: TRBV5-1
CDR3: CASSLGAPSNVLTF

V: TRBV28
CDR3: CAISFGQGRAEQYF

V: TRBV6-2/TRBV6-3
CDR3: CASSYPGGPTDTQYF